Listed below are T cell receptor beta chains from one sample, sequenced in a study of blood T cells in healthy people across ages. TCRdb redid the calling of the 5' RACE reads with MiXCR, one entry per CDR3 protein. The table lists hundreds of thousands of distinct CDR3 sequences, 25% to 35% of them singletons. The sequenced material came from blood. The receptor source for this set is a woman of 80 years or more in good health. CDR3s include the opening cysteine and the closing phenylalanine or tryptophan. Fields, in order: V gene, D gene, J gene, clone size, CDR3 DNA, CDR3 protein. D genes are given only for firm matches. Clone size, where shown, is once, few, many, or a class for clones that have expanded.

v_call: TRBV29-1
d_call: TRBD1
j_call: TRBJ1-3
clone_size: few
cdr3_nt: TGCAGCGTTCGACCAGGGGACAGGGCGCTCGGCACCATATATTTT
cdr3_aa: CSVRPGDRALGTIYF

v_call: TRBV5-1
d_call: TRBD1
j_call: TRBJ2-7
clone_size: NA
cdr3_nt: TGCGCCAGCAGCTTAGCCCAGACTTGGACAGGGGACGAGCAGTACTTC
cdr3_aa: CASSLAQTWTGDEQYF

v_call: TRBV6-6
d_call: NA
j_call: TRBJ2-1
clone_size: many
cdr3_nt: TGTGCCACCACAGGGACCCTCTACAATGAGCAGTTCTTC
cdr3_aa: CATTGTLYNEQFF

v_call: TRBV20-1
d_call: NA
j_call: TRBJ2-5
clone_size: many
cdr3_nt: TGCAGTGCTAGAGATAAGGTAGCACAAGAGACCCAGTACTTC
cdr3_aa: CSARDKVAQETQYF

v_call: TRBV20-1
d_call: NA
j_call: TRBJ1-2
clone_size: many
cdr3_nt: TGCAGTGCTAGACTCCTACCAGGAGGGGGCTACACCTTC
cdr3_aa: CSARLLPGGGYTF

v_call: TRBV20-1
d_call: NA
j_call: TRBJ2-5
clone_size: many
cdr3_nt: TGCAGCGCCCGACCGGGGGAGACCCAGTACTTC
cdr3_aa: CSARPGETQYF

v_call: TRBV7-2
d_call: TRBD2
j_call: TRBJ2-3
clone_size: NA
cdr3_nt: TGTGCCAGTCGGGCTAGCGGGGGGGGGTTAGGGATGACAGATACGCAGTATTTT
cdr3_aa: CASRASGGGLGMTDTQYF

v_call: TRBV19
d_call: TRBD1
j_call: TRBJ1-1
clone_size: NA
cdr3_nt: TGTGCCAGTAGTTCCTTCTTGGACAGGATTGAAGCTTTCTTT
cdr3_aa: CASSSFLDRIEAFF

v_call: TRBV12-3/TRBV12-4
d_call: TRBD1
j_call: TRBJ1-2
clone_size: many
cdr3_nt: TGTGCCAGCAGTCCGGGACAGGGTCAATATGGCTACACCTTC
cdr3_aa: CASSPGQGQYGYTF

v_call: TRBV4-1
d_call: NA
j_call: TRBJ2-7
clone_size: few
cdr3_nt: TGCGCCAGCAGCCAAGATCGGGACATCCTCTCCTACGAGCAGTACTTC
cdr3_aa: CASSQDRDILSYEQYF

v_call: TRBV6-2/TRBV6-3
d_call: TRBD1
j_call: TRBJ1-5
clone_size: NA
cdr3_nt: TGTGCCAGCAGTTACCAGGTCCGGACAGGGCGCATGTATAGCGATCAGCCCCAGCATTTT
cdr3_aa: CASSYQVRTGRMYSDQPQHF

v_call: TRBV6-6
d_call: NA
j_call: TRBJ2-7
clone_size: many
cdr3_nt: TGTGCCAGCAGCTCGGGGGACCACTCCTACGAGCAGTACTTC
cdr3_aa: CASSSGDHSYEQYF

v_call: TRBV5-1
d_call: TRBD2
j_call: TRBJ2-7
clone_size: NA
cdr3_nt: TGCGCCAGCAGCCAGCAGCGGGGGGGCCTCTACGAGCAGTACTTC
cdr3_aa: CASSQQRGGLYEQYF

v_call: TRBV6-2/TRBV6-3
d_call: NA
j_call: TRBJ2-3
clone_size: few
cdr3_nt: TGTGCCAGCAGTTATTGGACGACAGATACGCAGTATTTT
cdr3_aa: CASSYWTTDTQYF

v_call: TRBV19
d_call: TRBD2
j_call: TRBJ2-3
clone_size: once
cdr3_nt: TGTGCCAGTAAAAAGGGGGCATCTAGCGGGGGGCTCCCCCGAGATACGCAGTATTTT
cdr3_aa: CASKKGASSGGLPRDTQYF

v_call: TRBV28
d_call: NA
j_call: TRBJ2-3
clone_size: few
cdr3_nt: TGTGCCAGCAGTTTAGCGGGGTTCACAGCGAAGGATACGCAGTATTTT
cdr3_aa: CASSLAGFTAKDTQYF

v_call: TRBV6-1
d_call: NA
j_call: TRBJ2-1
clone_size: many
cdr3_nt: TGTGCCAGCAGAGAAGCCGGGGCCTCCCCTTCCAATGAGCAGTTCTTC
cdr3_aa: CASREAGASPSNEQFF

v_call: TRBV12-3/TRBV12-4
d_call: NA
j_call: TRBJ2-3
clone_size: NA
cdr3_nt: TGTGCCAGCCTGCTACAAAGCACAGATACGCAGTATTTT
cdr3_aa: CASLLQSTDTQYF

v_call: TRBV7-2
d_call: TRBD1
j_call: TRBJ1-4
clone_size: few
cdr3_nt: TGTGCCAGCAGCTTAGCCTACAGGGGATCAACTAATGAAAAACTGTTTTTT
cdr3_aa: CASSLAYRGSTNEKLFF

v_call: TRBV7-2
d_call: NA
j_call: TRBJ2-5
clone_size: NA
cdr3_nt: TGTGCCAGCAGCTATAGCGTTATCCAGTACTTC
cdr3_aa: CASSYSVIQYF

v_call: TRBV20-1
d_call: TRBD1
j_call: TRBJ1-4
clone_size: NA
cdr3_nt: TGCAGTGCTAGTAGACAGGGAAGTAATGAAAAACTGTTTTTT
cdr3_aa: CSASRQGSNEKLFF

v_call: TRBV11-3
d_call: TRBD2
j_call: TRBJ2-1
clone_size: NA
cdr3_nt: TGTGCCAGCAGCTTAGACCCGCCCGGCGGGGGGACGAGCTCCTACAATGAGCAGTTCTTC
cdr3_aa: CASSLDPPGGGTSSYNEQFF

v_call: TRBV20-1
d_call: NA
j_call: TRBJ2-1
clone_size: few
cdr3_nt: TGCAGTGCTCACACTCCAGCCAACTACAATGAGCAGTTCTTC
cdr3_aa: CSAHTPANYNEQFF

v_call: TRBV6-5
d_call: NA
j_call: TRBJ1-2
clone_size: many
cdr3_nt: TGTGCCAGCAGGGAGGGAGGCCTTAACTATGGCTACACCTTC
cdr3_aa: CASREGGLNYGYTF

v_call: TRBV3-1
d_call: NA
j_call: TRBJ2-1
clone_size: many
cdr3_nt: TGTGCCAGCAGCCTCACGGGTGAGCAGTTCTTC
cdr3_aa: CASSLTGEQFF

v_call: TRBV5-1
d_call: TRBD2
j_call: TRBJ2-5
clone_size: many
cdr3_nt: TGCGCCAGCAGCTTGCAAGCGGGGACCCAAGAGACCCAGTACTTC
cdr3_aa: CASSLQAGTQETQYF

v_call: TRBV7-8
d_call: TRBD2
j_call: TRBJ2-5
clone_size: many
cdr3_nt: TGTGCCACCATACGATTGGGGGGGGTTCAAGAGACCCAGTACTTC
cdr3_aa: CATIRLGGVQETQYF